This T cell receptor beta chain was captured by sequencing in a study of PD-L1 blockade in urothelial cancer. About the research overall: Analyses were performed on blood at 3 weeks after treatment start (the second dose) and at 6 weeks. Study observations and caveats: Durable benefit accompanied greater 3-week expansion of tumor-associated blood clones.

On this clone: Its antigen remains unknown.

As to time point: pretreatment peripheral blood. All patients carried locally advanced or metastatic urothelial carcinoma. The protocol was immunoSEQ multiplex PCR, while the TCRdb copy is restricted to in-frame clones and leaves out a portion. The sample lists roughly 52,000 clones, about four fifths seen once, with approximately 1.3% in the top ten. This CDR3 spans 15 amino acids. Germline values: CDR1 GTSNPN, CDR2 SVGIG (reference sequence). Trimming took off 2 bases at V and 7 bases at J, with 15 bases between the two ends. This sample comprised PBMCs, obtained around atezolizumab (anti-PD-L1) treatment. The rearrangement links TRBV30 to TRBJ1-6; D is possibly TRBD1 (6 bases). This sequence originates from a man aged 50-59 years with urothelial cancer. In nucleotides, the CDR3 is TGTGCCTGGAGTCCCCGGACAGTCGTAAATTCACCCCTCCACTTT. This codes for CAWSPRTVVNSPLHF.